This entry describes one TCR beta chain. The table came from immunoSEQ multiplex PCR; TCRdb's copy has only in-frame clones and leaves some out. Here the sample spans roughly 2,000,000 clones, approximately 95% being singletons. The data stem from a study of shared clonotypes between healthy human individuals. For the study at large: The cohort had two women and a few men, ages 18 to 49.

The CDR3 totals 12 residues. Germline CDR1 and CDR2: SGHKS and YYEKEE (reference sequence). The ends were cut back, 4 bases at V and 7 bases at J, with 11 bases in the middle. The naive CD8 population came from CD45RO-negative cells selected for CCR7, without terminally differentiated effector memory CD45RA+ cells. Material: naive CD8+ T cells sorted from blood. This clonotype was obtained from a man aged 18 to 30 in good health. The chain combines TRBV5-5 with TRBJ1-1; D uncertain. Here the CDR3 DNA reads TGTGCCAGCAGCGGATGGACTGTTGAAGCTTTCTTT. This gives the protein CASSGWTVEAFF.